A single TCR beta chain is shown here with its context. Roughly 0.45 to 1 ug RNA was reverse transcribed with random hexamers. Amplification of TCR beta CDR3 spanned 54 Vbeta and 13 Jbeta via immunoSEQ multiplex PCR. Via MiXCR, TCRdb re-called the immunoSEQ multiplex PCR reads, giving one row per CDR3 protein. The table lists a few hundred thousand distinct CDR3 sequences, roughly 93% of them singletons. The data were taken from a study of CD8 T cells in Susac syndrome. Negative isolation was applied to CD8+ and CD4+ T cells, and FACS enrichment was applied to TEMRA cells. The CDR3 is made up of 13 amino acids. Germline V gene data show CDR1 as DFQATT and CDR2 as SNEGSKA (reference sequence). The V end was cut by 6 bases, the J end by 5 bases, with 16 bases between.

The sequenced sample consisted of CD4+ T cells from PBMCs. The chain has TRBV20-1 and TRBJ1-1; D is unclear. The TCR sequence derives from a human donor with multiple sclerosis. Here the CDR3 DNA reads TGCAGTGCCTTTTATTCGGGGTCGACTGAAGCTTTCTTT. The encoded protein is CSAFYSGSTEAFF.